Listed below are T cell receptor beta chains from one sample, sequenced in a study of blood T cell repertoires in COVID-19. The method was immunoSEQ multiplex PCR; TCRdb's version includes in-frame clones alone and lacks a portion of them. The sample yields about 140,000 clones, roughly 84% seen once. The sequenced sample consisted of peripheral blood. The source of these receptors is a man younger than 40 with COVID-19, enrolled during active disease. Each CDR3 is given with its conserved first and last residue. The D gene is left open where the match is weak. Rows may omit the clone size; those that give it use once, few, many or a size class.

. TRBD2 TRBJ2-1 TRBV19 CASSIWPPSGSRDEQFF TGTGCCAGTAGTATATGGCCCCCGAGCGGGAGCAGGGATGAGCAGTTCTTC
. TRBD1 TRBJ2-4 TRBV28 CASRLTGNKNIQYF TGTGCCAGCAGACTGACAGGGAACAAAAACATTCAGTACTTC
. TRBD1 TRBJ2-4 TRBV9 CASSPREDRKGIQYF TGTGCCAGCAGCCCCCGAGAGGACAGGAAGGGCATTCAGTACTTC
once TRBD2 TRBJ2-3 TRBV24-1 CATSAASGSSTDTQYF TGTGCCACCAGTGCAGCTAGCGGGAGTAGCACAGATACGCAGTATTTT
. TRBD2 TRBJ2-7 TRBV18 CASSPAGGGPYEQYF TGTGCCAGCTCACCAGCGGGAGGGGGCCCCTACGAGCAGTACTTC
once . TRBJ1-2 TRBV29-1 CSVDKNYGYTF TGCAGCGTTGACAAAAACTATGGCTACACCTTC
. TRBD2 TRBJ2-1 TRBV19 CASSILAGGRTEQFF TGTGCCAGTAGTATACTAGCGGGAGGGCGGACTGAGCAGTTCTTC
. TRBD2 TRBJ2-7 TRBV19 CASSPSGRANEQYF TGTGCCAGTAGCCCGAGCGGGAGGGCAAACGAGCAGTACTTC
. TRBD1 TRBJ1-6 TRBV27 CASSAQGMNSPLHF TGTGCCAGCAGTGCACAGGGGATGAATTCACCCCTCCACTTT
. . TRBJ2-3 TRBV6-5 CASKTSTDTQYF TGTGCCAGCAAAACTAGCACAGATACGCAGTATTTT
. . TRBJ2-4 TRBV20-1 CSASGRGYIQYF TGCAGTGCTAGTGGTAGGGGTTACATTCAGTACTTC
. . TRBJ1-3 TRBV29-1 CSVEGGGGNTIYF TGCAGCGTTGAAGGCGGGGGTGGAAACACCATATATTTT
medium-sized TRBD1 TRBJ1-5 TRBV7-2 CASSGRLTGVGQPQHF TGTGCCAGCAGCGGCCGATTAACAGGGGTCGGCCAGCCCCAGCATTTT
. . TRBJ2-7 TRBV7-2 CASSLEKLPSYEQYF TGTGCCAGCAGCTTAGAGAAGCTACCCTCCTACGAGCAGTACTTC
. TRBD1 TRBJ2-7 TRBV27 CASRAGGPYEQYF TGTGCCAGCAGGGCAGGGGGCCCCTACGAGCAGTACTTC
once . TRBJ1-1 TRBV6-4 CASRGVETEAFF TGTGCCAGCAGAGGGGTGGAAACTGAAGCTTTCTTT
. . TRBJ2-3 TRBV3-1/TRBV3-2 CASSPTARRDTQYF TGTGCCAGCAGCCCAACGGCTAGGAGAGATACGCAGTATTTT
. TRBD2 TRBJ2-1 TRBV24-1 CATSDTSGRSNNEQFF TGTGCCACCAGTGACACTAGCGGGAGGTCTAACAATGAGCAGTTCTTC
. TRBD1 TRBJ1-6 TRBV27 CASSFTQGVNSPLHF TGTGCCAGCAGTTTTACTCAGGGGGTAAATTCACCCCTCCACTTT
. . TRBJ2-1 TRBV6-5 CASRQTYNEQFF TGTGCCAGCAGACAGACCTACAATGAGCAGTTCTTC
. TRBD1 TRBJ1-4 TRBV7-9 CASSLFGTGGIEKLFF TGTGCCAGCAGCTTATTTGGGACAGGTGGAATTGAAAAACTGTTTTTT
few . TRBJ1-1 TRBV6-5 CASRVGQMNTEAFF TGTGCCAGCAGGGTCGGACAGATGAACACTGAAGCTTTCTTT
. TRBD2 TRBJ2-7 TRBV5-1 CASSPREAYEQYF TGCGCCAGCAGCCCCCGGGAGGCCTACGAGCAGTACTTC
. . TRBJ1-2 TRBV11-2 CASSPHGAYGYTF TGTGCCAGCAGCCCTCACGGTGCGTATGGCTACACCTTC
. TRBD1 TRBJ1-4 TRBV11-2 CASTAGTGEEKLFF TGTGCCAGCACCGCCGGGACAGGCGAAGAAAAACTGTTTTTT
once TRBD2 TRBJ2-1 TRBV28 CASSLPRLAGYLNEQFF TGTGCCAGCAGTTTACCCCGACTAGCGGGATACCTCAATGAGCAGTTCTTC
. . TRBJ2-1 TRBV2 CASSRGRGLWNEQFF TGTGCCAGCAGTCGTGGGCGGGGACTTTGGAATGAGCAGTTCTTC
once . TRBJ2-5 TRBV21-1 CASSIGLAEETQYF TGTGCCAGCAGCATAGGACTAGCTGAAGAGACCCAGTACTTC
many . TRBJ1-3 TRBV19 CASTHDSRLAGNTIYF TGTGCCAGTACACATGACAGTAGGCTTGCTGGAAACACCATATATTTT
. . TRBJ2-2 TRBV18 CASSPNTQTVTGELFF TGTGCCAGCTCACCTAATACGCAAACAGTCACCGGGGAGCTGTTTTTT
. . TRBJ2-5 TRBV5-4 CASSSRAGAETQYF TGTGCCAGCAGCTCCAGGGCAGGGGCAGAGACCCAGTACTTC
. TRBD1 TRBJ2-7 TRBV18 CASSQGTGRFSEQYF TGTGCCAGCTCTCAAGGGACAGGGAGGTTCTCCGAGCAGTACTTC
. . TRBJ2-2 TRBV5-4 CASSLGDSTGELFF TGTGCCAGCAGCTTGGGGGACTCCACCGGGGAGCTGTTTTTT
. TRBD2 TRBJ2-5 TRBV7-3 CASSLSSGGQETQYF TGTGCCAGCAGCTTATCTAGCGGGGGTCAAGAGACCCAGTACTTC
. . TRBJ2-7 TRBV5-6 CASSLGQSYEQYF TGTGCCAGCAGCTTGGGACAGTCCTACGAGCAGTACTTC
. TRBD2 TRBJ2-3 TRBV24-1 CATSDLAGETDTQYF TGTGCCACCAGTGATTTAGCGGGAGAAACAGATACGCAGTATTTT
. . TRBJ2-1 TRBV7-9 CASSPTEIYNEQFF TGTGCCAGCAGCCCTACAGAGATCTACAATGAGCAGTTCTTC
. TRBD1 TRBJ1-2 TRBV30 CAWNRDRGPGYTF TGTGCCTGGAACCGGGACAGAGGTCCTGGCTACACCTTC
. . TRBJ1-2 TRBV6-5 CASSYTPPGGSYGYTF TGTGCCAGCAGTTACACCCCCCCGGGGGGTAGCTATGGCTACACCTTC
. TRBD1 TRBJ1-1 TRBV29-1 CSVEARGQGGAEAFF TGCAGCGTTGAAGCCAGGGGGCAAGGGGGTGCTGAAGCTTTCTTT
. TRBD1 TRBJ2-7 TRBV15 CATSSTGTGAFEQYF TGTGCCACCAGCTCAACAGGGACAGGGGCTTTCGAGCAGTACTTC
. . TRBJ2-2 TRBV5-1 CASNSEGVPGELFF TGCGCCAGCAATTCAGAGGGGGTTCCCGGGGAGCTGTTTTTT
. . TRBJ2-5 TRBV1 CTSSQGLDRVQETQYF TGCACCAGCAGCCAGGGGCTCGACAGGGTCCAAGAGACCCAGTACTTC
. . TRBJ1-3 TRBV14 CASSQSGARNTIYF TGTGCCAGCAGCCAATCAGGGGCCCGAAACACCATATATTTT
. TRBD2 TRBJ2-6 TRBV2 CASSGGLAGVSGANVLTF TGTGCCAGCAGTGGGGGACTAGCGGGGGTGTCTGGGGCCAACGTCCTGACTTTC
. . TRBJ1-1 TRBV6-2/TRBV6-3 CASSYTSVTEAFF TGTGCCAGCAGTTACACGTCAGTCACTGAAGCTTTCTTT
. . TRBJ1-3 TRBV2 CASSQGDSGNTIYF TGTGCCAGCAGTCAGGGCGACTCTGGAAACACCATATATTTT
. TRBD2 TRBJ2-7 TRBV11-2 CASSLTPGTSGSREQYF TGTGCCAGCAGCCTCACACCTGGGACTAGCGGGAGCCGGGAGCAGTACTTC